The 32 T cell receptor beta chains presented below share a single source sample, sequenced in a study of T cells after yellow fever vaccination. TCRdb itself ran the 5' RACE reads through MiXCR, one entry per CDR3 protein. The data hold almost 600,000 distinct CDR3 sequences, with approximately 13% observed a single time. This material consisted of PBMCs, taken on the day of the yellow fever booster vaccination. The receptors here all came from a man aged 30-40 years who received the YFV17D yellow fever vaccine.

The V and J genes are TRBV5-1 and TRBJ2-5; D unresolved. CDR1 is SGHRS, CDR2 YFSETQ, per germline. Trimming stripped 6 bases from V and 5 bases from J, with 17 bases between. The CDR3 contains 14 residues. The CDR3 protein is CASTPSPEFETQYF. The CDR3 nucleotides are TGCGCCAGCACGCCTTCGCCGGAATTCGAGACCCAGTACTTC.

The chain recombines TRBV4-3 with TRBJ2-1; the D gene is possibly TRBD2 (5 bases). V dropped 0 bases and J dropped 3 bases, with 9 bases sitting between them. Germline CDR1 and CDR2: LGHNA and YSLEER. This CDR3 has 15 amino acids. The CDR3 DNA is TGCGCCAGCAGCCAAGAATCGGGAATCTACAATGAGCAGTTCTTC. Its translation: CASSQESGIYNEQFF.

This clonotype was seen at least ten times. For the CDR3, the DNA is TGTGCCAGCAGCCGGACAGGTGTAGAGAGCGAGCAGTACTTC. It yields the protein CASSRTGVESEQYF. The chain has TRBV7-9 and TRBJ2-7; 7 nucleotides align to TRBD1. With V trimmed by 5 bases and J by 6 bases, 10 bases remained unmatched. The germline V gene encodes CDR1 SEHNR and CDR2 FQNEAQ (reference sequence). This CDR3 contains 14 residues.

The chain joins TRBV29-1 to TRBJ2-3; TRBD1 might be the D (6 bases). Germline V CDR1 and CDR2: SQVTM, ANQGSEA. The CDR3 totals 13 residues. The V gene lost 3 bases and the J gene lost 1 base, with 8 bases spanning the gap. The CDR3 DNA follows: TGCAGCGTTGACAGGGGAGGCACAGATACGCAGTATTTT. It specifies CSVDRGGTDTQYF.

This chain links TRBV29-1 with TRBJ2-2; 7 positions agree with TRBD2. From germline, CDR1 is SQVTM and CDR2 ANQGSEA. This CDR3 is built from 16 residues. V trimming: 6 bases; J trimming: 1 base; junction bases outside the gene matches: 11. The CDR3 DNA follows: TGCAGCGTCGCCCTGGGCGGGAGATTGAACACCGGGGAGCTGTTTTTT. Amino acids: CSVALGGRLNTGELFF.

This clonotype turned up a few times. The chain has TRBV20-1 and TRBJ1-1, with D possibly matching TRBD1 (5 bases). Germline V gives CDR1 DFQATT, CDR2 SNEGSKA (reference sequence). V was cut by 1 base and J by 5 bases, with 20 bases left in between. The CDR3 extends over 16 amino acids. The CDR3 DNA reads TGCAGTGCTAGAGGCTCCGGGACTTCCTGGGGGACTGAAGCTTTCTTT. This sequence encodes CSARGSGTSWGTEAFF.

This clonotype was seen a few times. V and J are TRBV5-1 and TRBJ2-2, with unresolved D. Trimming removed 4 bases from V and 6 bases from J, with 7 bases in between. CDR3 length: 12 residues. CDR1 and CDR2 from the germline V gene are SGHRS and YFSETQ. In DNA form, the CDR3 reads TGCGCCAGCAGCACACCGGCCGGGGAGCTGTTTTTT. Its protein product is CASSTPAGELFF.

This chain uses TRBV24-1 with TRBJ2-2; D assignment may be TRBD1 or TRBD2 (5 bases each). Germline V gene lookup returns CDR1 KGHDR and CDR2 SFDVKD. Trimming stripped 4 bases from V and 2 bases from J, with 13 bases between. The CDR3 runs 16 residues. CDR3 sequence: CATSDAGTQNTGELFF. Here the CDR3 DNA reads TGTGCCACCAGTGACGCCGGGACCCAAAACACCGGGGAGCTGTTTTTT.

Written as DNA, the CDR3 is TGCAGTGCTAGCGGGCGAAAGTACAATGAGCAGTTCTTC. Protein: CSASGRKYNEQFF. This chain links TRBV20-1 with TRBJ2-1; no firm D call. Per germline, CDR1 DFQATT and CDR2 SNEGSKA (reference sequence). The CDR3 extends over 13 amino acids. Trimming pared 3 bases from V and 4 bases from J, leaving 10 bases between.

This clonotype was seen a few times. This chain connects TRBV7-2 to TRBJ2-1; D is uncertain. The V end lost 4 bases, the J end lost 0 bases, and 13 bases lay between the germline ends. CDR3 length: 16 residues. Per the germline V gene, CDR1 is SGHTA and CDR2 is FQGNSA. The CDR3 region is CASSSMWQSSYNEQFF. The CDR3 DNA reads as TGTGCCAGCAGCTCCATGTGGCAGTCCTCCTACAATGAGCAGTTCTTC.

This clonotype has a handful of counts. CDR3 amino acids: CASSFQAVLAGGQQFF. DNA for the CDR3: TGTGCCAGCAGTTTCCAGGCGGTACTAGCGGGAGGGCAGCAGTTCTTC. The chain recombines TRBV6-2 or TRBV6-3 with TRBJ2-1; 13 positions match TRBD2. The CDR3 is made up of 16 amino acids. Germline V lookup: CDR1 MNHEY, CDR2 SVGEGT. Germline trimming cut 4 bases from V and 11 bases from J; bases unmatched to any gene: 11.

This clonotype was counted only a few times. DNA of the CDR3: TGTGCCAGCAGTACACCTCGGTCGTCCCCTATCACAGATACGCAGTATTTT. Translation gives CASSTPRSSPITDTQYF. The gene calls are TRBV12-3 or TRBV12-4 and TRBJ2-3; D gene ambiguous. Trimming pared 5 bases from V and 2 bases from J, leaving 20 bases between. The CDR3 is 17 residues long.

The V gene is TRBV7-2, the J gene TRBJ2-7; a weak D match, TRBD2 (6 bases). The CDR3 is 15 amino acids. Between the trimmed V and J ends, which lost 5 bases and 2 bases, there was a span of 16 bases. Germline lookup yields CDR1 SGHTA and CDR2 FQGNSA. This CDR3 reads CASSQTSRSAYEQYF. The CDR3, as DNA: TGTGCCAGCAGCCAAACTAGCAGATCTGCCTACGAGCAGTACTTC. Filled out from reference TRBV7-2 and TRBJ2-7, the complete variable domain reads GAGVSQSPSNKVTEKGKDVELRCDPISGHTALYWYRQSLGQGLEFLIYFQGNSAPDKSGLPSDRFSAERTGGSVSTLTIQRTQQEDSAVYLCASSQTSRSAYEQYFGPGTRLTVT.

In DNA form, the CDR3 reads TGTGCCAGCAGTTTTGGAGGCTTCGGTGAGCAGTTCTTC. It is translated as CASSFGGFGEQFF. V usage is TRBV28 and J usage is TRBJ2-1; tentative D call: TRBD2 (5 bases). The CDR3 is 13 residues long. CDR1 is MDHEN, CDR2 SYDVKM, per germline. V lost 3 bases to trimming and J lost 9 bases, with 12 bases between them.

Only a few counts were recorded for this clonotype. The chain combines TRBV12-3 or TRBV12-4 with TRBJ2-3, with a weak D call TRBD1 (5 bases). The CDR3 has 14 residues. The ends were cut back, 6 bases at V and 0 bases at J, with 10 bases in the middle. CDR3 sequence: CASRGVLSTDTQYF. Here the CDR3 DNA reads TGTGCCAGCAGAGGGGTGCTGAGCACAGATACGCAGTATTTT.

This clonotype appeared once. The chain uses TRBV7-2 and TRBJ2-7, with 7 bases identical to TRBD2. The CDR3 covers 16 residues. V dropped 5 bases and J dropped 7; count of bases not matched to a gene: 17. CDR1 and CDR2 (germline): SGHTA, FQGNSA. The CDR3 region is CASSQGGAGTGWEQYF. CDR3 in DNA: TGTGCCAGCAGCCAGGGCGGAGCGGGAACTGGATGGGAGCAGTACTTC.

The table lists this clonotype with a few counts. The V call is TRBV7-2, the J call TRBJ1-2; D gene ambiguous. V was pared by 2 bases and J by 0 bases, with 7 bases between. The CDR3 loop spans 14 amino acids. In germline, CDR1 is SGHTA, CDR2 FQGNSA. This CDR3 is CASSLYSPNYGYTF. The CDR3 DNA reads TGTGCCAGCAGCTTATATAGTCCTAACTATGGCTACACCTTC.

This clonotype was observed a few times. This chain links TRBV7-6 with TRBJ2-7; TRBD1 aligns across 10 bases. Germline CDR1 SGHVS, CDR2 FNYEAQ. J was trimmed by 3 bases and V by 1 base; bases with no gene match: 3. The CDR3 is 15 residues long. The CDR3 nucleotides are TGTGCCAGCAGCTTAGGACAGGGGGCCGGCTACGAGCAGTACTTC. It translates to CASSLGQGAGYEQYF.

The rearrangement uses TRBV6-2 or TRBV6-3 and TRBJ2-6, with TRBD1 matching over 7 bases. This CDR3 contains 15 residues. The V and J ends lost 7 bases and 2 bases, in that order; junction bases with no gene match: 5. Germline V gives CDR1 MNHEY, CDR2 SVGEGT. CDR3 sequence: CASTKTGAGANVLTF. In DNA, the CDR3 is TGTGCCAGCACTAAAACAGGGGCTGGGGCCAACGTCCTGACTTTC.

This rearrangement joins TRBV7-8 to TRBJ2-7; weak D call: TRBD1 (5 bases). The CDR3 spans 15 residues. V was trimmed by 5 bases and J by 4 bases, leaving 18 bases between them. Germline CDR1 SGHVS, CDR2 FQNEAQ. In DNA form, the CDR3 reads TGTGCCAGCAGCCCAAGCTCAGGGATACTGTACGAGCAGTACTTC. This translates into CASSPSSGILYEQYF.

The table lists this clonotype with a few counts. The chain has TRBV20-1 and TRBJ2-1; 10 bases map to TRBD2. Trimming cost V 0 bases and J 9 bases; bases outside gene matches: 8. The CDR3 loop spans 15 amino acids. Germline CDR1 reads DFQATT; CDR2 reads SNEGSKA (reference sequence). CDR3 coding DNA: TGCAGTGCTAGAGATGCAGCGGGAGGGCATGGTGAGCAGTTCTTC. It specifies CSARDAAGGHGEQFF.

This clonotype turned up a few times. The chain links TRBV20-1 to TRBJ1-4, with 7 bases matching TRBD1. With V trimmed by 7 bases and J by 1 base, 9 bases remained unmatched. The CDR3 length is 15 residues. CDR1 and CDR2 from the germline V gene are DFQATT and SNEGSKA (reference sequence). The CDR3 DNA reads as TGCAGTGGTAACCGACAGGGCGAAACTAATGAAAAACTGTTTTTT. It translates to CSGNRQGETNEKLFF.

V and J are TRBV12-3 or TRBV12-4 and TRBJ1-3, with a weak D call TRBD1 (5 bases). This CDR3 has 14 amino acids. V lost 4 bases, J lost 0 bases, and 7 bases lay in between. The CDR3 loop is CASSSDNSGNTIYF. In DNA form, the CDR3 reads TGTGCCAGCAGTTCGGACAACTCTGGAAACACCATATATTTT.

The rearrangement links TRBV7-2 to TRBJ2-3; D is unclear. V lost 3 bases and J lost 5, with 12 bases in between. This CDR3 has 14 amino acids. Looked up from germline, CDR1 is SGHTA and CDR2 is FQGNSA. The CDR3 DNA is TGTGCCAGCAGCTTCAGTAGTTTTGGAGATACGCAGTATTTT. Protein sequence: CASSFSSFGDTQYF.

Concerning this clonotype: The junction and the germline gene differ at one end; a read error may be behind it. This sequence joins TRBV14 and TRBJ1-2; D call uncertain. Germline CDR1 reads SGHDN; CDR2 reads FVKESK. The CDR3 runs to 14 residues. The CDR3 DNA is TGTGTCAGCAGCCATGGGCCGAAAACCTATGGCTACACCTTC. Amino acids: CVSSHGPKTYGYTF.

This clonotype turned up a few times. The chain carries TRBV6-2 or TRBV6-3 and TRBJ2-1; 10 nucleotides agree with TRBD2. CDR3 length equals 17 residues. J gave up 3 bases and V 0 bases, and 5 bases lay outside the gene matches. Germline lookup yields CDR1 MNHEY and CDR2 SVGEGT. CDR3 in amino acids: CASSYSIAGGYYNEQFF. DNA for the CDR3: TGTGCCAGCAGTTACTCGATAGCGGGGGGATACTACAATGAGCAGTTCTTC.

A few counts support this clonotype. The CDR3: CASSFKGPTDTQYF. The CDR3 nucleotides read TGTGCCAGCAGCTTTAAGGGGCCCACAGATACGCAGTATTTT. The rearrangement links TRBV7-9 to TRBJ2-3; tentatively, D is TRBD1 (5 bases). CDR1 SEHNR and CDR2 FQNEAQ come from the germline V gene (reference sequence). This CDR3 has 14 residues. V dropped 3 bases and J dropped 2 bases, with 9 bases sitting between them.

In nucleotides, the CDR3 is TGTGCCAGCAGCGGAGGACAGGGAACTACCTACGAGCAGTACTTC. Translating it yields CASSGGQGTTYEQYF. The chain links TRBV9 to TRBJ2-7; 8 bases line up with TRBD1. V trimming: 3 bases; J trimming: 2 bases; junction bases outside the gene matches: 7. The CDR3 loop spans 15 amino acids. From germline, CDR1 is SGDLS and CDR2 YYNGEE.

V is TRBV20-1 and J is TRBJ2-3, with 8 bases lining up with TRBD2. CDR3 length equals 14 residues. V shed 5 bases and J 5 bases; nucleotides not matched to a gene: 9. Germline assignment: CDR1 DFQATT and CDR2 SNEGSKA (reference sequence). The CDR3 region is CSAAASGRGDTQYF. CDR3 in DNA: TGCAGTGCTGCTGCTAGCGGGCGGGGAGATACGCAGTATTTT.

The chain recombines TRBV4-3 with TRBJ2-1; 8 bases fit TRBD2. The V gene end was trimmed by 4 bases and the J gene end by 5 bases; junction bases not matched to a gene: 7. Germline CDR1 and CDR2: LGHNA and YSLEER. This CDR3 is built from 15 residues. The CDR3 DNA sequence: TGCGCCAGCAGCCTTTCTGCGGGGGGAAACAATGAGCAGTTCTTC. It codes for CASSLSAGGNNEQFF.

The genes are TRBV7-9 and TRBJ2-3; 12 bases are shared with TRBD2. Germline CDR1 reads SEHNR; CDR2 reads FQNEAQ (reference sequence). This CDR3 has 16 residues. V trimming: 5 bases; J trimming: 6 bases; junction bases outside the gene matches: 9. The CDR3 coding sequence is TGTGCCAGCAGCGCCGGGACTAGCGGGCTCGGGGATACGCAGTATTTT. Protein: CASSAGTSGLGDTQYF. Full variable domain (remainder filled in from reference TRBV7-9 and TRBJ2-3): DTGVSQNPRHKITKRGQNVTFRCDPISEHNRLYWYRQTLGQGPEFLTYFQNEAQLEKSRLLSDRFSAERPKGSFSTLEIQRTEQGDSAMYLCASSAGTSGLGDTQYFGPGTRLTVL.

This clonotype turned up a few times. The chain uses TRBV7-2 and TRBJ1-5; 9 positions match TRBD1. V shed 5 bases and J 3 bases; nucleotides not matched to a gene: 5. The CDR3 consists of 15 residues. Per germline, CDR1 SGHTA and CDR2 FQGNSA. This CDR3 reads CASSLRTGDNQPQHF. CDR3 nucleotide sequence: TGTGCCAGCAGCCTTAGGACAGGGGACAATCAGCCCCAGCATTTT.